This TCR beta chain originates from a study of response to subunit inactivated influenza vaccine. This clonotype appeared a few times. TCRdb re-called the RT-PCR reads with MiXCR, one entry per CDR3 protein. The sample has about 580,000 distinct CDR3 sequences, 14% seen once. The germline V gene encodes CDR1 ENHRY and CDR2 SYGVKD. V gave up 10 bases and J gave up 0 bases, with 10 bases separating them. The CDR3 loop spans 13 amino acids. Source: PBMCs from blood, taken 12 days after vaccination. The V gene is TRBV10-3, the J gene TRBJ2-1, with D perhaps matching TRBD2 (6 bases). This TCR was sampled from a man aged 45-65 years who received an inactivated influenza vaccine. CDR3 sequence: CASAGSSYNEQFF. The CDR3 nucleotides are TGTGCCAGCGCCGGGAGCTCCTACAATGAGCAGTTCTTC.